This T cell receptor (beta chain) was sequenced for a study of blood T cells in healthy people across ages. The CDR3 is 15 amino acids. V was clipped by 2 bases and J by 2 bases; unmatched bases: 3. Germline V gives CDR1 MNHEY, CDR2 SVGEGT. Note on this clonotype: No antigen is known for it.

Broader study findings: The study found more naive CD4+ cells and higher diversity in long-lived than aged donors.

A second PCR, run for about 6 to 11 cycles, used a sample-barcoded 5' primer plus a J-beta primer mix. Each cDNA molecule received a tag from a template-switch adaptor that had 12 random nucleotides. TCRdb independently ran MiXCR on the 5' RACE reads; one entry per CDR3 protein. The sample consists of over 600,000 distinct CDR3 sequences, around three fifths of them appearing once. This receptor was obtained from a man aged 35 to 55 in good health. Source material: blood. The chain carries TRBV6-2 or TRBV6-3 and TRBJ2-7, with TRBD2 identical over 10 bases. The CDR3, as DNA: TGTGCCAGCAGTTACACTAGCGGGGCGGCCTACGAGCAGTACTTC. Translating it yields CASSYTSGAAYEQYF.